This T cell receptor beta chain was identified in a study of blood T cell repertoires in COVID-19. Study information: The samples span acute and convalescent COVID-19 from the United States, Italy and Spain. The cDNA or gDNA used as material had been derived from T cells, B-cell-depleted T cells, or PBMCs.

Original analysis: Amplified reference gene primers provided the basis for estimating nucleated cell counts. Assay used: immunoSEQ multiplex PCR; TCRdb lists only in-frame clones, some missing. V and J calls and clone size are given by that table; D and trimming were obtained from the DNA. The sample has some 490,000 clones; around 85% are singletons. This CDR3 region has 14 residues. The germline V gene encodes CDR1 SEHNR and CDR2 FQNEAQ (reference sequence). V gave up 5 bases and J gave up 3 bases, with 13 bases separating them. The source is a human donor in a cohort sampled during active COVID-19. The V and J genes are TRBV7-9 and TRBJ2-5; D might be TRBD1 (5 bases). Sequences were obtained from peripheral blood. In DNA, the CDR3 is TGTGCCAGCAGCCGTGACAGAGTCGAAGAGACCCAGTACTTC. Translating it yields CASSRDRVEETQYF. The full variable domain, with the rest looked up from reference TRBV7-9 and TRBJ2-5, is DTGVSQNPRHKITKRGQNVTFRCDPISEHNRLYWYRQTLGQGPEFLTYFQNEAQLEKSRLLSDRFSAERPKGSFSTLEIQRTEQGDSAMYLCASSRDRVEETQYFGPGTRLLVL.